The text below deals with one T cell receptor beta chain. The cohort comprised adults aged 18 to 89 years residing in about two dozen US areas. The sample originates from a study of blood T cell repertoires in COVID-19. The length of the CDR3 is 13 residues. Germline loops: CDR1 MNHEY, CDR2 SVGAGI. The V gene end was trimmed by 8 bases and the J gene end by 3 bases; junction bases not matched to a gene: 4. Here immunoSEQ multiplex PCR was the method, and the copy in TCRdb shows in-frame clones only, minus some. Counted here are approximately 390,000 clones, roughly 90% occurring once; the ten biggest clones make up around 2.1%.

Material for sequencing was PBMCs or T cells enriched from blood (not recorded which). This receptor was obtained from a woman aged 40 to 50 with acute COVID-19. This sequence joins TRBV6-5 and TRBJ1-1; 9 bases agree with TRBD1. The DNA of the CDR3 is TGTGCCAGCCTACAGGGGGCGGACACTGAAGCTTTCTTT. This sequence encodes CASLQGADTEAFF.